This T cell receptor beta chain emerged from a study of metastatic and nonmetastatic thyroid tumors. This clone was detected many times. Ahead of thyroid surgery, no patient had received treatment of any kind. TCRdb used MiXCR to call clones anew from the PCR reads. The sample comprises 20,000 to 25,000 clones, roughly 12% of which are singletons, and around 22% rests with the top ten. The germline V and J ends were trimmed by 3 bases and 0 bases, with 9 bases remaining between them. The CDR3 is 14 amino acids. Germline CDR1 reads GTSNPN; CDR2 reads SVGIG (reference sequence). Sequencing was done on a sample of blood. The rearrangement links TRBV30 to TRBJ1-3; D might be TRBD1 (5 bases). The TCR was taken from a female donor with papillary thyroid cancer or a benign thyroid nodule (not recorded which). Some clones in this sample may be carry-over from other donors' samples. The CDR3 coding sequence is TGTGCCTGGAGCGGGGGGTACTCTGGAAACACCATATATTTT. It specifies CAWSGGYSGNTIYF.